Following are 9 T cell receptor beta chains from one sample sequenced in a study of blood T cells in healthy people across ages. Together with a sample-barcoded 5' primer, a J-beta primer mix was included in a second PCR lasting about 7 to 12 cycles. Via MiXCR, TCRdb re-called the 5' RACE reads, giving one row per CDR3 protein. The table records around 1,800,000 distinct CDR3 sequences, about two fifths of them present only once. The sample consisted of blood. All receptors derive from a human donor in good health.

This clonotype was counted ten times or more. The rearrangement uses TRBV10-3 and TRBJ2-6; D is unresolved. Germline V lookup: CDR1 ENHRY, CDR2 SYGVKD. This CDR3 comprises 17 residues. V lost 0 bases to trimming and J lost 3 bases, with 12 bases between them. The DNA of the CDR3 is TGTGCCATCAGTGAGTCTAAGGGTCGGAGTGGGGCCAACGTCCTGACTTTC. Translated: CAISESKGRSGANVLTF.

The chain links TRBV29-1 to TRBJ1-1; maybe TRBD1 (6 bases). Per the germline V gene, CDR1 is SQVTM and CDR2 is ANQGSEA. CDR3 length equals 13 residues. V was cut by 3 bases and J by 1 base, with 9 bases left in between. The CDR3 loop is CSVDVRGNTEAFF. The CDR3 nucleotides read TGCAGCGTTGACGTCAGGGGGAACACTGAAGCTTTCTTT.

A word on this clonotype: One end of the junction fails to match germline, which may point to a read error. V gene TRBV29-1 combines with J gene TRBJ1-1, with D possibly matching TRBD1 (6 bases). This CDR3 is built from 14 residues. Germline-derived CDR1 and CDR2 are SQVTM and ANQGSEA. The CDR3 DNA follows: TGCAGGGTTGAGGGGGGTCAGTTAAGCGCTGAAGCTTTCTTT. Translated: CRVEGGQLSAEAFF.

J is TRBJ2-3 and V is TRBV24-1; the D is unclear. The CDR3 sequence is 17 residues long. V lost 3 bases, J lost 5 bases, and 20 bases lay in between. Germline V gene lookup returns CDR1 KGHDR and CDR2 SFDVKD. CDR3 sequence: CATSDTPAAQPGDTQYF. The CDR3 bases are TGTGCCACCAGTGATACCCCAGCAGCTCAACCGGGAGATACGCAGTATTTT.

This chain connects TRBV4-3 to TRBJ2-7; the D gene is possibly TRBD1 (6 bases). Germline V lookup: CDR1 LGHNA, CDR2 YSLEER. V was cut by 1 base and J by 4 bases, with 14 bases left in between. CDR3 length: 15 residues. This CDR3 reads CASSQVQDSAYEQYF. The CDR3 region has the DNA TGCGCCAGCAGCCAAGTTCAGGACAGTGCGTACGAGCAGTACTTC.

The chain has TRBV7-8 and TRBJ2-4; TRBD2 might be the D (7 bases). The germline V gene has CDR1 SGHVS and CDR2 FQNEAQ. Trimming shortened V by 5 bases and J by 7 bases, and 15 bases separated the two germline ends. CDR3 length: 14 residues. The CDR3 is CASSRTGGPNIQYF. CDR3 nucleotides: TGTGCCAGCAGCCGCACCGGGGGGCCGAACATTCAGTACTTC. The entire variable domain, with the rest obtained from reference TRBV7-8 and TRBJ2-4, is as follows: GAGVSQSPRYKVAKRGQDVALRCDPISGHVSLFWYQQALGQGPEFLTYFQNEAQLDKSGLPSDRFFAERPEGSVSTLKIQRTQQEDSAVYLCASSRTGGPNIQYFGAGTRLSVL.

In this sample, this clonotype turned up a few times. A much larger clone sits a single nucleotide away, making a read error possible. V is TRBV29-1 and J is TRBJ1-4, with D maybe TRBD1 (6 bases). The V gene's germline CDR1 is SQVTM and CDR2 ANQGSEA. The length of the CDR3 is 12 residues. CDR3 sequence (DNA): TGCAGCGTTACCCGTCCAGGGGACAAACGGTTTTTT. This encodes CSVTRPGDKRFF.

CDR3 sequence (DNA): TGTGCCATCCACCCAGCTGGCTCCTACAATGAGCAGTTCTTC. Translation gives CAIHPAGSYNEQFF. The V and J genes are TRBV10-3 and TRBJ2-1; D is ambiguous. V dropped 8 bases and J dropped 0 bases, with 11 bases sitting between them. Per germline, CDR1 ENHRY and CDR2 SYGVKD. The CDR3 length is 14 residues.

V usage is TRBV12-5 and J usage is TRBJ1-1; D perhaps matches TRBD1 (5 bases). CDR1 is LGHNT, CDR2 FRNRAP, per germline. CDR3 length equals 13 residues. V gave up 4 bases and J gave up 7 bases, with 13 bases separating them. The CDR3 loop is CASGSWDGFEAFF. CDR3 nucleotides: TGTGCTAGTGGTTCCTGGGACGGATTTGAAGCTTTCTTT.